This T cell receptor (beta chain) was identified during a study of blood T cell repertoires in COVID-19. Study-level background: Samples came from the United States, Italy and Spain, spanning acute and convalescent COVID-19.

This CDR3 is built from 16 residues. The germline gives CDR1 MNHNS, CDR2 SASEGT. Losses at the gene ends were 2 bases for V and 6 bases for J; bases not matched to a gene: 9. Measured with immunoSEQ multiplex PCR; TCRdb has only the in-frame clones, and not every one. The data contain fewer than 200,000 clones, roughly 70% of them seen just once; the ten biggest clones take up about 3%. The sequence came from a woman older than 75 with acute or convalescent COVID-19. V and J are TRBV6-1 and TRBJ2-7; TRBD2 aligns across 11 bases. The sequenced material came from peripheral blood. Written as DNA, the CDR3 is TGTGCCAGCAGTGAATCCGCCCATAGCGGGAGGGCCGAGCAGTACTTC. The encoded protein is CASSESAHSGRAEQYF.